This T cell receptor beta chain was captured in a study of CD8+ T cells in alopecia areata. Isolation of CD4+ and CD8+ T cells from PBMCs was achieved by sorting. To note about this clone: What it binds is unknown.

Study-wide findings and caveats: Sequenced scalp T cells also include alphabeta T cells resident in normal skin. Relative to mice, TCR sharing across patients was less clear, a difference possibly HLA-related. Higher clonality than in normal scalp was seen in lesional scalp, especially alopecia totalis/universalis.

Sequencing relied on a cDNA template that was reverse transcribed from extracted RNA. The repertoire was sequenced with immunoSEQ multiplex PCR; TCRdb's copy has only in-frame clones and lacks some. The sample consists of 110,000 to 150,000 clones, about three fifths of them appearing once. Material: CD4+ T cells sorted from blood, obtained at week 0. The sequence was collected from a human donor with alopecia areata.

CDR3 DNA: TGTGCCAGCAGCTGGACAGGGCCGAACACCGGGGAGCTGTTTTTT. Translation gives CASSWTGPNTGELFF. The chain is built from TRBV7-2 and TRBJ2-2, with 8 nucleotides matching TRBD1. Per germline, CDR1 SGHTA and CDR2 FQGNSA. The CDR3 runs to 15 residues. The ends lost 4 bases at V and 0 bases at J; junction bases unmatched: 1. The full variable domain, rest sourced from reference TRBV7-2 and TRBJ2-2, is GAGVSQSPSNKVTEKGKDVELRCDPISGHTALYWYRQSLGQGLEFLIYFQGNSAPDKSGLPSDRFSAERTGGSVSTLTIQRTQQEDSAVYLCASSWTGPNTGELFFGEGSRLTVL.